This TCR beta chain is drawn from a study of T-cell reconstitution after alpha-beta-depleted transplantation in children. General observations from the study: As was reported, about two months after transplant, alpha-beta T cells came from several hundred expanded graft clones. One year post-transplant, T-cell counts and diversity were largely derived from T cells produced anew. It was surviving recipient T cells and thymic progenitors that gave some patients high TCRbeta diversity at day 60.

Unique molecular identifiers were incorporated during preparation of the TCRbeta library. TCRdb processed the PCR reads anew with MiXCR; each CDR3 protein has one entry. Of about 160,000 distinct CDR3 sequences listed, around 10% are singletons. This clonotype occurred many times. Antigen specificity is unknown. The CDR3 is made up of 16 amino acids. The ends were cut back, 3 bases at V and 0 bases at J, with 18 bases in the middle. Germline-derived CDR1 and CDR2 are DFQATT and SNEGSKA (reference sequence). The chain uses TRBV20-1 and TRBJ2-7, with a possible D match to TRBD2 (6 bases). The source is a boy younger than 10 with acute myeloid leukemia, due to receive a stem cell transplant. The input for sequencing was PBMCs, taken before TCRalphabeta/CD19-depleted stem cell transplant. CDR3 sequence (DNA): TGCAGTGCTAGGGGCAGGGACTTTTCTATCTCCTACGAGCAGTACTTC. Its protein product is CSARGRDFSISYEQYF.